The 19 T cell receptor beta chains below were found in one sample sequenced in a study of T cells expressing NK-cell markers. Each CDR3 protein gets one entry in TCRdb, which reprocessed the 5' RACE reads and gives no DNA. The repertoire table contains hundreds of thousands of distinct CDR3 sequences. Material: blood T cells: a sorted CD56 or NKG2C T cell subset, CD4+ or CD8+ T cells, or bulk PBMC T cells (not recorded which). The receptors were gathered from a woman between 18 and 70 years old in good health.

The J gene is TRBJ2-1, the V gene TRBV24-1; TCRdb gives TRBD2 as the D gene, but with no DNA this cannot be confirmed. The CDR3 is 12 amino acids. Per the germline V gene, CDR1 is KGHDR and CDR2 is SFDVKD. The CDR3 protein is CATSDFAGEQFF.

This rearrangement joins TRBV9 to TRBJ1-6; TCRdb lists TRBD1, though no DNA is available to test this call. CDR1 is SGDLS, CDR2 YYNGEE, per germline. The CDR3 runs 14 residues. Here the CDR3 reads CASSARQGTSPLHF.

V is TRBV5-4 and J is TRBJ2-1; TCRdb indicates TRBD2, and absent DNA this call remains unverified. The germline CDR1 and CDR2 sequences are SGHNT and YYREEE (reference sequence). The length of the CDR3 is 16 residues. This chain's CDR3 is CASSWGLAGVYNEQFF.

This chain connects TRBV27 to TRBJ1-6; TCRdb designates TRBD1, a call that cannot be tested without DNA. The CDR3 loop spans 13 amino acids. From germline, CDR1 is MNHEY and CDR2 SMNVEV (reference sequence). CDR3 region: CASSNRGHSPLHF.

V is TRBV30 and J is TRBJ2-2; TCRdb outputs TRBD1, but without DNA this stays unchecked. The CDR3 has 13 residues. The germline gives CDR1 GTSNPN, CDR2 SVGIG (reference sequence). The CDR3 loop reads CASRDKNTGELFF.

This chain links TRBV29-1 with TRBJ2-2; TCRdb names TRBD1, which stays unverified in the absence of DNA. The CDR3 extends over 14 amino acids. Looked up from germline, CDR1 is SQVTM and CDR2 is ANQGSEA. The CDR3 is CSVGTGANTGELFF.

V is TRBV7-9 and J is TRBJ2-3. The V gene's germline CDR1 is SEHNR and CDR2 FQNEAQ (reference sequence). The CDR3 contains 17 residues. The CDR3 reads CASSKSEGVSSTDTQYF.

The rearrangement links TRBV7-9 to TRBJ2-7; TCRdb picks TRBD1, but there is no DNA to check that call. The CDR3 consists of 12 residues. CDR1 and CDR2 (germline): SEHNR, FQNEAQ (reference sequence). CDR3 residues: CASRALPGEQYF.

The chain employs TRBV28 and TRBJ2-5; the TCRdb call, TRBD1, lacks DNA for checking. There are 14 residues in the CDR3. Germline CDR1 is MDHEN and CDR2 is SYDVKM. The CDR3 reads CASSAPGQIETQYF.

The chain combines TRBV6-5 with TRBJ2-1; TCRdb outputs TRBD1, but without DNA this stays unchecked. The CDR3 runs 13 residues. CDR1 is MNHEY, CDR2 SVGAGI, per germline. The CDR3 sequence: CASSWGPYNEQFF.

This chain connects TRBV9 to TRBJ1-2. The germline CDR1 and CDR2 sequences are SGDLS and YYNGEE. This CDR3 spans 16 amino acids. CDR3 sequence reads: CASSHNRRTANYGYTF.

V is TRBV21-1 and J is TRBJ2-4; TCRdb picks TRBD1, but there is no DNA to check that call. TRBV21-1 is flagged as a pseudogene. The CDR3 loop spans 12 amino acids. The CDR3 is CASSKEQGSQYF.

The chain carries TRBV4-3 and TRBJ1-4; TCRdb designates TRBD1, a call that cannot be tested without DNA. CDR1 LGHNA and CDR2 YSLEER come from the germline V gene. The CDR3 has 17 residues. CDR3 loop: CASSQVLRGGSNEKLFF.

The chain recombines TRBV29-1 with TRBJ1-6; as DNA is missing, the TRBD1 call by TCRdb cannot be tested. Looked up from germline, CDR1 is SQVTM and CDR2 is ANQGSEA. The CDR3 length is 13 residues. The CDR3: CSVRPGSNSPLHF. Drawing the rest from reference TRBV29-1 and TRBJ1-6, the complete variable domain is SAVISQKPSRDICQRGTSLTIQCQVDSQVTMMFWYRQQPGQSLTLIATANQGSEATYESGFVIDKFPISRPNLTFSTLTVSNMSPEDSSIYLCSVRPGSNSPLHFGNGTRLTVT.

The V call is TRBV6-4, the J call TRBJ2-2. CDR3 size: 13 residues. CDR1 MRHNA and CDR2 SNTAGT come from the germline V gene. The CDR3 loop reads CASSDSGTGELFF.

This chain links TRBV7-9 with TRBJ2-7; TCRdb's D gene call, TRBD2, goes unchecked for lack of DNA. Germline CDR1 reads SEHNR; CDR2 reads FQNEAQ (reference sequence). The CDR3 covers 15 residues. This chain's CDR3 is CASSPLAGTSYEQYF. The whole variable domain, remainder taken from reference TRBV7-9 and TRBJ2-7, is DTGVSQNPRHKITKRGQNVTFRCDPISEHNRLYWYRQTLGQGPEFLTYFQNEAQLEKSRLLSDRFSAERPKGSFSTLEIQRTEQGDSAMYLCASSPLAGTSYEQYFGPGTRLTVT.

The J gene is TRBJ1-5, the V gene TRBV19; TCRdb indicates TRBD1, and absent DNA this call remains unverified. Germline V CDR1 and CDR2: LNHDA, SQIVND (reference sequence). This CDR3 has 19 amino acids. The chain's CDR3 is CASSPGGDRGMISNQPQHF.

The chain is built from TRBV25-1 and TRBJ2-2; with no DNA, the TCRdb D assignment of TRBD2 cannot be verified. CDR1 and CDR2 (germline): MGHDK, SYGVNS. CDR3 length: 11 residues. Here the CDR3 reads CATKSGKTLFF.

This sequence joins TRBV4-3 and TRBJ2-7; with no DNA, the TCRdb D assignment of TRBD1 cannot be verified. Germline loops: CDR1 LGHNA, CDR2 YSLEER. This CDR3 is built from 13 residues. CDR3 sequence reads: CASSQRGAAEQYF.